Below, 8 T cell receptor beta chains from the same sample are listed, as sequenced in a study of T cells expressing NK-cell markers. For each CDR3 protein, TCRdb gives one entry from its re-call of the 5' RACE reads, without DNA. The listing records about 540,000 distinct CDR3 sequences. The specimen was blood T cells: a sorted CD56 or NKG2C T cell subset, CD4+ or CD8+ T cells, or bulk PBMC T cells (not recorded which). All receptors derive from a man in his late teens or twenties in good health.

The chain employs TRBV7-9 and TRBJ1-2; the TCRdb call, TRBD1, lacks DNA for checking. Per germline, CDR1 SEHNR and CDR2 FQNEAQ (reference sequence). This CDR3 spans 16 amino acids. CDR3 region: CASSPLTGTGPYGYTF.

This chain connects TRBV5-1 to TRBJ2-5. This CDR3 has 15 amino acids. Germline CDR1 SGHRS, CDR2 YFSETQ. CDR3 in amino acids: CASSLLSRRQETQYF. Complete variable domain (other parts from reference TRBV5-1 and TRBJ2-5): KAGVTQTPRYLIKTRGQQVTLSCSPISGHRSVSWYQQTPGQGLQFLFEYFSETQRNKGNFPGRFSGRQFSNSRSEMNVSTLELGDSALYLCASSLLSRRQETQYFGPGTRLLVL.

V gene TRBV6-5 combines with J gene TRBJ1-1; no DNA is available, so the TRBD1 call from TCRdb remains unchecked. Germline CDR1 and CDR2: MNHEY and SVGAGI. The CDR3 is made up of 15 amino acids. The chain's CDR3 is CASRGQGTPNTEAFF.

The CDR3 is CSVETINSYNEQFF. The genes are TRBV29-1 and TRBJ2-1. The CDR3 is 14 residues long. Germline V gene sequence: CDR1 SQVTM, CDR2 ANQGSEA.

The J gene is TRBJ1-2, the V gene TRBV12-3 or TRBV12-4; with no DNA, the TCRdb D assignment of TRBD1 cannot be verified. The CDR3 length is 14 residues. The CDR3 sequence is CASRGTGAYYGYTF.

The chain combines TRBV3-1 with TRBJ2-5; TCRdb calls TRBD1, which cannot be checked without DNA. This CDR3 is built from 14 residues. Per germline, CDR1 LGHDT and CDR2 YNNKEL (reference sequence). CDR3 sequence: CASSRGEIQETQYF.

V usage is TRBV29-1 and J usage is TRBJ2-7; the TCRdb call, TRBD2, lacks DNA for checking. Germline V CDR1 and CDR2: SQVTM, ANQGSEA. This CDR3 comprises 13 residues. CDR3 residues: CSVEGEGRREQYF.

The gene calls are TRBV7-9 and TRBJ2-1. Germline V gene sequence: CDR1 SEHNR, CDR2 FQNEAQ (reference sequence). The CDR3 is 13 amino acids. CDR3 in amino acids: CASSISPNNEQFF.